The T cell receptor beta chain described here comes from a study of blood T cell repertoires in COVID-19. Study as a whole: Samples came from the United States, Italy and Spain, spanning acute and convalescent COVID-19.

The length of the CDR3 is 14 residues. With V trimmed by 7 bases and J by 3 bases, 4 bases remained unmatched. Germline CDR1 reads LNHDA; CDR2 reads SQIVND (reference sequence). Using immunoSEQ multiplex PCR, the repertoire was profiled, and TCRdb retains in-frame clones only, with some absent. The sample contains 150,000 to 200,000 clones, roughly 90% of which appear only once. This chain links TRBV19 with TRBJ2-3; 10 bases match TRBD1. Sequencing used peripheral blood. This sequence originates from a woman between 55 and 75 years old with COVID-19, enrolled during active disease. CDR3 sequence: CASTTDRGTDTQYF. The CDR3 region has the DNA TGTGCCAGTACGACGGACAGGGGGACAGATACGCAGTATTTT.